This TCR beta chain was captured by sequencing in a study of T-cell reconstitution after alpha-beta-depleted transplantation in children. Unique molecular identifiers were incorporated when the TCRbeta library was constructed. TCRdb redid the calling of the PCR reads with MiXCR, one entry per CDR3 protein. The sample lists approximately 200,000 distinct CDR3 sequences, approximately 15% occurring once. From germline, CDR1 is LGHDT and CDR2 YNNKEL (reference sequence). V lost 1 base and J lost 0, with 13 bases in between. The CDR3 spans 16 residues. This clonotype has a count of ten or more. The chain joins TRBV3-1 to TRBJ2-7, with D possibly TRBD1 on 5 matching bases. The sample here was PBMCs from the stem cell graft donor, taken from the stem cell graft. This sequence originates from a human donor who donated a stem cell graft to a child with acute lymphoblastic leukemia. The CDR3 DNA reads as TGTGCCAGCAGCCAAGTAGGGGCGGCCAGCTCCTACGAGCAGTACTTC. Translated, it gives CASSQVGAASSYEQYF.